This is a list of T cell receptor beta chains from one sample in a study of cytomegalovirus exposure and HLA in healthy donors. The assay was immunoSEQ multiplex PCR, and TCRdb's table has in-frame clones only and misses some. The data contain under 150,000 clones, 78% of them singletons. The source material was PBMCs. The origin of the receptors is a woman aged 40 to 50 in good health and CMV-seropositive. Each CDR3 is given with its conserved first and last residue. Fields, in order: clone size, V gene, J gene, D gene, CDR3 protein, CDR3 DNA. A D gene is named only where the DNA matches it firmly. Clone size is shown for a subset of rows, as once, few, many or a class of expanded clone.

size: .; V: TRBV15; J: TRBJ2-1; D: TRBD2; CDR3: CATSPRRTSAHEQFF; DNA: TGTGCCACCAGCCCACGGAGGACTAGCGCCCATGAGCAGTTCTTC
size: .; V: TRBV29-1; J: TRBJ2-7; D: .; CDR3: CSVARTGSSYEQYF; DNA: TGCAGCGTTGCACGGACGGGAAGCTCCTACGAGCAGTACTTC
size: .; V: TRBV12-5; J: TRBJ1-5; D: TRBD1; CDR3: CASGLVHGTGNNQPQHF; DNA: TGTGCTAGTGGTTTGGTACACGGGACAGGGAACAATCAGCCCCAGCATTTT
size: few; V: TRBV4-1; J: TRBJ2-3; D: TRBD2; CDR3: CASSQWTSGSTDTQYF; DNA: TGCGCCAGCAGCCAATGGACTAGCGGTAGCACAGATACGCAGTATTTT
size: .; V: TRBV28; J: TRBJ1-1; D: TRBD1; CDR3: CASSPLTGGNTEAFF; DNA: TGTGCCAGCAGTCCCCTGACAGGGGGCAACACTGAAGCTTTCTTT
size: .; V: TRBV7-9; J: TRBJ1-4; D: TRBD1; CDR3: CASSLGTGAEKLFF; DNA: TGTGCCAGCAGCCTTGGGACAGGGGCTGAAAAACTGTTTTTT
size: .; V: TRBV2; J: TRBJ1-4; D: .; CDR3: CASSPQSEKLFF; DNA: TGTGCCAGCAGTCCCCAGTCCGAAAAACTGTTTTTT
size: once; V: TRBV2; J: TRBJ2-3; D: .; CDR3: CASSEGLAYLTDTQYF; DNA: TGTGCCAGCAGTGAAGGCCTAGCGTACCTTACAGATACGCAGTATTTT
size: once; V: TRBV2; J: TRBJ2-7; D: TRBD2; CDR3: CASSDTRLAGGAYEQYF; DNA: TGTGCCAGCAGCGACACCCGACTAGCGGGAGGGGCCTACGAGCAGTACTTC
size: .; V: TRBV30; J: TRBJ1-5; D: TRBD1; CDR3: CAWEGQVGQPQHF; DNA: TGTGCCTGGGAGGGACAGGTGGGTCAGCCCCAGCATTTT
size: few; V: TRBV27; J: TRBJ2-1; D: TRBD2; CDR3: CASSRLAVIDEQFF; DNA: TGTGCCAGCAGCCGACTAGCGGTAATCGATGAGCAGTTCTTC
size: few; V: TRBV5-1; J: TRBJ2-2; D: .; CDR3: CASSLDRARGELFF; DNA: TGCGCCAGCAGCTTGGACAGGGCGCGCGGGGAGCTGTTTTTT
size: .; V: TRBV5-1; J: TRBJ2-3; D: TRBD2; CDR3: CASTVGLAGGTDTQYF; DNA: TGCGCCAGCACCGTGGGACTAGCGGGTGGCACAGATACGCAGTATTTT
size: .; V: TRBV6-1; J: TRBJ1-2; D: TRBD1; CDR3: CASRVGQGNHGYTF; DNA: TGTGCCAGCAGGGTCGGACAGGGAAATCATGGCTACACCTTC
size: .; V: TRBV5-1; J: TRBJ2-7; D: .; CDR3: CASSLNRAQHEQYF; DNA: TGCGCCAGCAGCTTGAACAGGGCACAACACGAGCAGTACTTC